What follows describes a single TCR beta chain. What it recognizes is unknown. This sample was included in a study of OX40 agonist ivuxolimab in advanced cancers. The overall study: The dose-escalation cohort had hepatocellular carcinoma, melanoma, renal cell or head and neck cancer. Study outcomes and limitations: Low normalized T-cell clonal expansion also characterized some of the nonresponders. Relative to CD4+, CD8+ T cells held more expanded clones on average.

CDR1 and CDR2 from the germline V gene are SNHLY and FYNNEI. The CDR3 covers 13 residues. Produced via immunoSEQ multiplex PCR; TCRdb's table is partial and in-frame only. Counted here are fewer than 140,000 clones, just over 90% occurring once; the ten biggest clones make up approximately 0.52%. The investigators sampled blood at baseline, at cycle 4 day 1, and at cycle 7 day 1. The starting material was CD4+ or CD8+ T cells sorted from blood, obtained in a trial of the OX40 agonist ivuxolimab. This TCR was recovered from an adult with an advanced solid tumor such as melanoma, head and neck, liver or kidney cancer. The J gene is TRBJ2-6, the V gene TRBV2; D possibly corresponds to TRBD1 (5 bases). The CDR3 reads CAGARSGANVLTF. The CDR3 nucleotides read TGTGCTGGGGCCCGATCTGGGGCCAACGTCCTGACTTTC.